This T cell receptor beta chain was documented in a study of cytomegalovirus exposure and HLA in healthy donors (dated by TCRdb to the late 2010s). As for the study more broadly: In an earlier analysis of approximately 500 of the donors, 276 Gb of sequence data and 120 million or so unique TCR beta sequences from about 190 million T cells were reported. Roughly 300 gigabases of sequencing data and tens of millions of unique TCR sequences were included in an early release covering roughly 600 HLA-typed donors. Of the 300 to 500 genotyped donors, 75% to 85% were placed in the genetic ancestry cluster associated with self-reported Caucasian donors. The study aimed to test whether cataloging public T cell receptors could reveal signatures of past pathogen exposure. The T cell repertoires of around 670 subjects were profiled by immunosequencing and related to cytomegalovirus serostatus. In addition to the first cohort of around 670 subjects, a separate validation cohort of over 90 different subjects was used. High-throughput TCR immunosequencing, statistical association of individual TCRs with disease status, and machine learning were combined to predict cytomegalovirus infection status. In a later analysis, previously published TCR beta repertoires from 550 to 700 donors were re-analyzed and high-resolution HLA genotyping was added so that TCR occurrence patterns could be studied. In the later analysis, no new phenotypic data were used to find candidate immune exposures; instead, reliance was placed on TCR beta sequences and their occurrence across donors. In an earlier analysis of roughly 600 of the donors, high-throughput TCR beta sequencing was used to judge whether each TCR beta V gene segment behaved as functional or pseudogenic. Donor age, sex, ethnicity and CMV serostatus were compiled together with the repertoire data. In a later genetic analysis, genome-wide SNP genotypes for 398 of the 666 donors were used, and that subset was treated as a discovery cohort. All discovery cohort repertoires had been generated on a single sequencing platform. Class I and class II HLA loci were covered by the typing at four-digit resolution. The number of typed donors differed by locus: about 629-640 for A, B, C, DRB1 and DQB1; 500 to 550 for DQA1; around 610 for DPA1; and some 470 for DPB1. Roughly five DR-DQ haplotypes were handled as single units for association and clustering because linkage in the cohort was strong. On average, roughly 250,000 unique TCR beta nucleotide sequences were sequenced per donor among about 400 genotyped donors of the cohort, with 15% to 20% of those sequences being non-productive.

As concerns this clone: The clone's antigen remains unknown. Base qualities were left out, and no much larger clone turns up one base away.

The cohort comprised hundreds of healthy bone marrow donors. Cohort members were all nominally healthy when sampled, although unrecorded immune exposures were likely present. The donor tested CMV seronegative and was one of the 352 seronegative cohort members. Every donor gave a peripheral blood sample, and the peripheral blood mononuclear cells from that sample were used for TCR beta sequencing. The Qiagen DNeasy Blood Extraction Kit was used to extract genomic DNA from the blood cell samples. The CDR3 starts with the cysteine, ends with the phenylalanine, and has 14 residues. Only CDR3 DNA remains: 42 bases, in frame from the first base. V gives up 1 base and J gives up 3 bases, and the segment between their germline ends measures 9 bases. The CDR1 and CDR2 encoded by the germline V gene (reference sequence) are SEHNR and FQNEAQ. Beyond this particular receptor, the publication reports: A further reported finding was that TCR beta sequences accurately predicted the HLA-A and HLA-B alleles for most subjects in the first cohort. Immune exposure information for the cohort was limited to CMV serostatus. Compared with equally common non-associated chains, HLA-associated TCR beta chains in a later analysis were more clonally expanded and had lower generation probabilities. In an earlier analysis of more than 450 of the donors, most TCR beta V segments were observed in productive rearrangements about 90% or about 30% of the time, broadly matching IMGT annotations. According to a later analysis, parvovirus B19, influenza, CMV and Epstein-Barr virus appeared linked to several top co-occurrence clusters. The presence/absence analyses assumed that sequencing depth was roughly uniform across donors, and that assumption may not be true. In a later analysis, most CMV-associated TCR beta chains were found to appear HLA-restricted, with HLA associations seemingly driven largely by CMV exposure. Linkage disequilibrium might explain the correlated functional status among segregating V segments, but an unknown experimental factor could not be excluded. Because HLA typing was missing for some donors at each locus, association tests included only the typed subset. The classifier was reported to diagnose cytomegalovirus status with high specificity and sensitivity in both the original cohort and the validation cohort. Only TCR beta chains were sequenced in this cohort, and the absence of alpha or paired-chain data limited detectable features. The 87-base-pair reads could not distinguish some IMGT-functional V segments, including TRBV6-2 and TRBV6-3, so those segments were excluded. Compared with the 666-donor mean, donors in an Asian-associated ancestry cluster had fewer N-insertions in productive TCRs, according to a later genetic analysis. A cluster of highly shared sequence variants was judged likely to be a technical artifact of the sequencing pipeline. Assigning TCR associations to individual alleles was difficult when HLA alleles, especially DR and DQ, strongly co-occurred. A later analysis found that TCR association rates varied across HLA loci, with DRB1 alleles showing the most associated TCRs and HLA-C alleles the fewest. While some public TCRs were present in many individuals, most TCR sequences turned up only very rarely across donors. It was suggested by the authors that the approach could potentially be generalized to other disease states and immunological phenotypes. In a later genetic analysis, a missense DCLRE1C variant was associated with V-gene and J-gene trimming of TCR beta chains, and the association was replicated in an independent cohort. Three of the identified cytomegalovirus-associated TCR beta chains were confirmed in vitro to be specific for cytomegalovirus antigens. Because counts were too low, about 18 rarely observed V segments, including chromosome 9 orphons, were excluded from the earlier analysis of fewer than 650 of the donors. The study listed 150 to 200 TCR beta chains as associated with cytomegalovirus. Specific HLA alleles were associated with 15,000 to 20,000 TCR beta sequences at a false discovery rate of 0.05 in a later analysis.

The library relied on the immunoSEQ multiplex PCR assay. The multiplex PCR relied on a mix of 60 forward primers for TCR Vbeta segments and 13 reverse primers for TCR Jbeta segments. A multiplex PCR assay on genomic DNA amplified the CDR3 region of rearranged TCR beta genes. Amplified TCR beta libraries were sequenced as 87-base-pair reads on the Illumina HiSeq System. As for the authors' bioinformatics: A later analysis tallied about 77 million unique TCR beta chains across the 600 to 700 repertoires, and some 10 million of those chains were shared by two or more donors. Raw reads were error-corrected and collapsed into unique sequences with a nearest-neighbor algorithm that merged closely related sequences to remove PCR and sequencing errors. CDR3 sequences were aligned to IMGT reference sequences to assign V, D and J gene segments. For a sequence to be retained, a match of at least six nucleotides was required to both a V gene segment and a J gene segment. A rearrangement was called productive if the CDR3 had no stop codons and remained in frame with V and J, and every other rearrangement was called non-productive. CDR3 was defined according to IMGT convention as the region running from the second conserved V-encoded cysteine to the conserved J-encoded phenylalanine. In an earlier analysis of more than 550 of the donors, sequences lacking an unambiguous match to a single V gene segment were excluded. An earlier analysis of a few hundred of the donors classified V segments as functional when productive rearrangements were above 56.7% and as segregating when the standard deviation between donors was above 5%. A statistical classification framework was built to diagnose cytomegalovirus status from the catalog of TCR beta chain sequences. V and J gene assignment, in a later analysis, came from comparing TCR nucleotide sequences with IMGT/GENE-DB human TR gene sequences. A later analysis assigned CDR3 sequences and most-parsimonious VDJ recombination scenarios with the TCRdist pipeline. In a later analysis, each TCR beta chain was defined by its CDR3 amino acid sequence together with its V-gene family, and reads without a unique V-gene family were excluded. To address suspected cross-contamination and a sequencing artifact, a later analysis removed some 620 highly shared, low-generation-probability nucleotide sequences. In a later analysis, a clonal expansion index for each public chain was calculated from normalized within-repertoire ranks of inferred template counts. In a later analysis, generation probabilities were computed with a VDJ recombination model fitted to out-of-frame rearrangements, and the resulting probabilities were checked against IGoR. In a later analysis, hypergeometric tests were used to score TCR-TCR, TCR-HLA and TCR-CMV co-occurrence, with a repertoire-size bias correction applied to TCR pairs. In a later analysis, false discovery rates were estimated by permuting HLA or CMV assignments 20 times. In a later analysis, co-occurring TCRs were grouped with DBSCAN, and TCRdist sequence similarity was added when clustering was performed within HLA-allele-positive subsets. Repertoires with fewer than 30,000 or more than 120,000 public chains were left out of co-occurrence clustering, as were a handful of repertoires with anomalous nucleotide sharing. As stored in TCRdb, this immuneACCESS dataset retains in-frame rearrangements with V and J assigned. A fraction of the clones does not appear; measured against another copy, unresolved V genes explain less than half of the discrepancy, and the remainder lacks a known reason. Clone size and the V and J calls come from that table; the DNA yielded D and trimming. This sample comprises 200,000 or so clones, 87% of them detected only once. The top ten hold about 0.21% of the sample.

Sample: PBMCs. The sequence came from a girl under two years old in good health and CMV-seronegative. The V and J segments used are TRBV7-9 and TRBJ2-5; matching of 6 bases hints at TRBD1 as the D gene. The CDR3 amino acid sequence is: CASSLDREKETQYF. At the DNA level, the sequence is TGTGCCAGCAGCTTAGACAGGGAGAAAGAGACCCAGTACTTC.